The T cell receptor beta chain described here comes from a study of CD8 T cells in Susac syndrome. This clonotype was seen just once. Its antigen is undetermined. CDR3 length: 12 residues. V dropped 3 bases and J dropped 4 bases, with 5 bases sitting between them. Findings of the study overall: As the study acknowledged, the number of individuals in its TCR sequencing and HLA analysis was relatively small.

Random-hexamer reverse transcription was applied to roughly 0.5 to 1 ug RNA. Amplification of TCR beta CDR3 across 54 Vbeta and 13 Jbeta was performed with immunoSEQ multiplex PCR. Via MiXCR, TCRdb re-called the immunoSEQ multiplex PCR reads, giving one row per CDR3 protein. The data hold tens of thousands of distinct CDR3 sequences, with roughly 94% observed a single time. From blood CD8+ and CD4+ T cells, the TCR beta chain was sequenced. Healthy donors, matched for age and sex, constituted the control group. This clonotype originated in a human donor in good health. Sequencing was performed on CD8+ T cells from PBMCs. The J gene is TRBJ2-3, the V gene TRBV12-3 or TRBV12-4; no clear D. The CDR3 bases are TGTGCCAGCAGTTTGAGCCCAGATACGCAGTATTTT. This gives the protein CASSLSPDTQYF.